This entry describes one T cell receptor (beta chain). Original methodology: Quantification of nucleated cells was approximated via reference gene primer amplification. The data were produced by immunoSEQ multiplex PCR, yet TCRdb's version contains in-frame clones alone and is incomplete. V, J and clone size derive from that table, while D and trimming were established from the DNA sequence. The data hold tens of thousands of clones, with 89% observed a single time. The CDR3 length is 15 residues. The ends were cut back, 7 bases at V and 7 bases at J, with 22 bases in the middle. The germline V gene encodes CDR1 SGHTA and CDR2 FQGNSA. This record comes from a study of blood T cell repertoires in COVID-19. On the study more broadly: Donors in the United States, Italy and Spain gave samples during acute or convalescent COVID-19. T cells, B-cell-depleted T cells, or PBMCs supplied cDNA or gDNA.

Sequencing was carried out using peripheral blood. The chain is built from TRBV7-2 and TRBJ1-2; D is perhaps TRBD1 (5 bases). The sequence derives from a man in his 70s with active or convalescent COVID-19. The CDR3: CASTPGGAASPGYTF. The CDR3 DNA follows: TGTGCCAGCACCCCCGGCGGGGCAGCAAGCCCTGGCTACACCTTC.